Below, 15 T cell receptor beta chains from the same sample are listed, as sequenced in a study of tumor-infiltrating lymphocytes in localized non-small cell lung cancer. The method was immunoSEQ multiplex PCR; TCRdb's version includes in-frame clones alone and lacks a portion of them. The sample yields about 7,600 clones, around two thirds seen once. The specimen was uninvolved lung tissue not adjacent to the tumor. These receptors came from a human donor with non-small cell lung cancer.

V gene TRBV10-3 combines with J gene TRBJ2-1; D not certain. Trimming stripped 3 bases from V and 5 bases from J, with 8 bases between. The CDR3 has 13 residues. The germline V gene has CDR1 ENHRY and CDR2 SYGVKD. CDR3 sequence reads: CAISDVPNNEQFF. CDR3 coding DNA: TGTGCCATCAGTGATGTCCCCAACAATGAGCAGTTCTTC.

The rearrangement links TRBV29-1 to TRBJ1-2; D may be TRBD1 (6 bases). With 0 bases removed from V and 7 bases from J, the gap between germline ends came to 15 bases. This CDR3 contains 14 residues. Germline CDR1 and CDR2: SQVTM and ANQGSEA. The CDR3 nucleotides are TGCAGCGTTGAAGATCCGCCACAGGGCAGTGGCTACACCTTC. Protein: CSVEDPPQGSGYTF.

This chain uses TRBV9 with TRBJ2-7; TRBD1 matches 9 bases. Germline CDR1 and CDR2: SGDLS and YYNGEE. Trimming cost V 4 bases and J 5 bases; bases outside gene matches: 13. The CDR3 is made up of 16 amino acids. The DNA for the CDR3 is TGTGCCAGCAGCCCTTTTATGGGACAGGGTAGCAACGAGCAGTACTTC. Translating it yields CASSPFMGQGSNEQYF.

Note on this clone: The germline gene is not matched at one end of the junction; a read error may be the cause. The rearrangement joins TRBV7-9 to TRBJ2-7; D is ambiguous. The germline CDR1 and CDR2 sequences are SEHNR and FQNEAQ (reference sequence). CDR3 length equals 13 residues. DNA of the CDR3: TGTGCCAGCAGCTTAGGGGTCGGATACGTGCAGTACTTC. Protein: CASSLGVGYVQYF.

The chain joins TRBV7-9 to TRBJ2-7; D gene unclear. V was trimmed by 8 bases and J by 4 bases, leaving 12 bases between them. The germline V gene encodes CDR1 SEHNR and CDR2 FQNEAQ (reference sequence). The CDR3 is 12 amino acids. DNA of the CDR3: TGTGCCAGCGCAGCCATTGGGTACGAGCAGTACTTC. This gives the protein CASAAIGYEQYF.

This chain joins TRBV19 and TRBJ2-3, with D maybe TRBD2 (5 bases). The length of the CDR3 is 13 residues. The germline V and J ends were trimmed by 6 bases and 2 bases, with 9 bases remaining between them. CDR1 and CDR2 (germline): LNHDA, SQIVND (reference sequence). The CDR3 nucleotides read TGTGCCAGTAGCGGAGCGGACACAGATACGCAGTATTTT. This gives the protein CASSGADTDTQYF.

This sequence joins TRBV19 and TRBJ2-5; 7 bases match TRBD1. Trimming cost V 4 bases and J 3 bases; bases outside gene matches: 2. The CDR3 loop spans 13 amino acids. Germline CDR1 is LNHDA and CDR2 is SQIVND (reference sequence). CDR3 sequence (DNA): TGTGCCAGTAGTAGGGACAGAGAAGAGACCCAGTACTTC. As protein: CASSRDREETQYF.

The V call is TRBV19, the J call TRBJ2-5; D call uncertain. V was pared by 3 bases and J by 5 bases, with 4 bases between. CDR1 and CDR2 from the germline V gene are LNHDA and SQIVND (reference sequence). The CDR3 extends over 11 amino acids. CDR3 nucleotides: TGTGCCAGTAGTATGGGGGAGACCCAGTACTTC. It yields the protein CASSMGETQYF.

This clone was found a few times. This chain links TRBV4-2 with TRBJ2-3; D not certain. Germline V lookup: CDR1 LGHNA, CDR2 YNFKEQ. V lost 3 bases and J 3 bases, leaving 4 bases between the germline ends. The CDR3 length is 12 residues. DNA of the CDR3: TGTGCCAGCAGCCAGGAGACAGATACGCAGTATTTT. This gives the protein CASSQETDTQYF.

The chain carries TRBV19 and TRBJ2-7; either TRBD1 or TRBD2 may supply D (5 bases each). Germline V gene data show CDR1 as LNHDA and CDR2 as SQIVND (reference sequence). V lost 4 bases to trimming and J lost 3 bases, with 16 bases between them. This CDR3 contains 15 residues. The CDR3 coding sequence is TGTGCCAGTAGTACCTCCGGGACGGTGATCTACGAGCAGTACTTC. It is translated as CASSTSGTVIYEQYF. The whole variable domain, remainder taken from reference TRBV19 and TRBJ2-7, is DGGITQSPKYLFRKEGQNVTLSCEQNLNHDAMYWYRQDPGQGLRLIYYSQIVNDFQKGDIAEGYSVSREKKESFPLTVTSAQKNPTAFYLCASSTSGTVIYEQYFGPGTRLTVT.

The rearrangement uses TRBV7-9 and TRBJ1-4, with D hard to call. From germline, CDR1 is SEHNR and CDR2 FQNEAQ (reference sequence). This CDR3 has 16 residues. V shed 2 bases and J shed 0 bases, with 10 bases lying between them. CDR3 region: CASSLSVSATNEKLFF. The CDR3 DNA is TGTGCCAGCAGCTTATCTGTTTCTGCAACTAATGAAAAACTGTTTTTT.

The table lists this clone with a count of one. Written as DNA, the CDR3 is TGCGCCAGCAGCGAGAACAGGGGAAACACCGGGGAGCTGTTTTTT. Protein: CASSENRGNTGELFF. The chain combines TRBV5-1 with TRBJ2-2, with 7 nucleotides matching TRBD1. V gave up 4 bases and J gave up 2 bases; unmatched junction bases: 5. This CDR3 contains 15 residues. Per germline, CDR1 SGHRS and CDR2 YFSETQ.

CDR3 in amino acids: CASSSRPSGANVLTF. CDR3 coding DNA: TGTGCCAGCAGCTCCCGTCCCTCTGGGGCCAACGTCCTGACTTTC. The J gene is TRBJ2-6, the V gene TRBV7-3; D remains ambiguous. The CDR3 is 15 amino acids. CDR1 and CDR2 from the germline V gene are SGHTA and FQGTGA. Trimming pared 4 bases from V and 0 bases from J, leaving 7 bases between.

V usage is TRBV2 and J usage is TRBJ2-1, with 12 bases matching TRBD2. The CDR3 totals 16 residues. Germline V gene data show CDR1 as SNHLY and CDR2 as FYNNEI. Unmatched junction bases numbered 10, after V lost 6 bases and J lost 7 bases. The CDR3 nucleotides read TGTGCCAGCAGAGAGAGCCTAGCGGGAGGGCGGAATGAGCAGTTCTTC. This sequence encodes CASRESLAGGRNEQFF.

This clone has a handful of counts. The chain has TRBV29-1 and TRBJ1-5, with D tentatively TRBD1 (6 bases). V was pared by 6 bases and J by 6 bases, with 15 bases between. This CDR3 is 13 amino acids long. The germline V gene encodes CDR1 SQVTM and CDR2 ANQGSEA. The CDR3 DNA follows: TGCAGCGTGGAACAGGGCGGGGGTCAGCCCCAGCATTTT. The encoded protein is CSVEQGGGQPQHF.